The TCR beta chain described here comes from a study of molecular identifiers for immune sequencing clone quantification. TCRdb reprocessed the PCR reads via MiXCR and lists one record per CDR3 protein. Among approximately 93,000 distinct CDR3 sequences listed, 20% to 30% were seen once. Germline CDR1 reads GTSNPN; CDR2 reads SVGIG (reference sequence). V was cut by 0 bases and J by 8 bases, with 7 bases left in between. This CDR3 contains 11 residues. This rearrangement joins TRBV30 to TRBJ1-2; D is uncertain. This TCR was recovered from a human donor in good health. Some libraries in this study had Jurkat cell RNA spiked in. Specimen: naive CD8+ T cells from blood, with Jurkat cell RNA spiked in. Sample subset: FACS-sorted CD8+CD4-CCR7+CD45RA+ naive T cells. This chain's CDR3 is CAWSVVVGYTF. The CDR3 DNA sequence: TGTGCCTGGAGTGTTGTTGTCGGCTACACCTTC.